The T cell receptor beta chain described here comes from a study of shared clonotypes between healthy human individuals. General study points: Clonotypes shared by all four sorted-subset donors had higher generation probabilities than non-shared clonotypes.

Per the authors' pipeline: Without quality scores, immunoSEQ junctional reads could not be filtered like full-length reads. TCRdb's table, derived via immunoSEQ multiplex PCR, lists solely in-frame clones and lacks some. Clone size and the V and J calls come from that table; the DNA yielded D and trimming. This table holds 2 million to 2.5 million clones, approximately 90% found once. Comment on this clone: The antigen is unknown.

Each sample came from a Caucasian adult donor living in Nashville, Tennessee. This CDR3 is 15 amino acids long. Trimming cost V 0 bases and J 5 bases; bases outside gene matches: 2. Looked up from germline, CDR1 is KGHSH and CDR2 is LQKENI. The gene calls are TRBV18 and TRBJ2-2, with 8 nucleotides matching TRBD1. Input material: naive CD4+ T cells from PBMCs. The subset is: CD45RA+ positively selected. The receptor was isolated from a man between 18 and 35 years old in good health. Some clones in this sample may be carry-over from other donors' samples. CDR3 sequence reads: CASSPPDRGTGELFF. The CDR3 nucleotides are TGTGCCAGCTCACCACCCGACAGGGGAACCGGGGAGCTGTTTTTT.